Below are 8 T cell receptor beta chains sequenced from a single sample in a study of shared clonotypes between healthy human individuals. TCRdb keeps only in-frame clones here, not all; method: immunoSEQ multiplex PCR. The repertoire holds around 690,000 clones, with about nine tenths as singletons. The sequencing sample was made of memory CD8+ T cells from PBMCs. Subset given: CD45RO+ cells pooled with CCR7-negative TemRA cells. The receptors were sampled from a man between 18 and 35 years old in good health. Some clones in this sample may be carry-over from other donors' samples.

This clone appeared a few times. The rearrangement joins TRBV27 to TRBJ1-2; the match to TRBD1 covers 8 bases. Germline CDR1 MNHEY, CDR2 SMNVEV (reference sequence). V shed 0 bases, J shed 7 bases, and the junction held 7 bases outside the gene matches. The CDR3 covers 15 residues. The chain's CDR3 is CASSLSPGGGSGYTF. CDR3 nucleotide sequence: TGTGCCAGCAGTTTATCGCCAGGGGGCGGAAGTGGCTACACCTTC.

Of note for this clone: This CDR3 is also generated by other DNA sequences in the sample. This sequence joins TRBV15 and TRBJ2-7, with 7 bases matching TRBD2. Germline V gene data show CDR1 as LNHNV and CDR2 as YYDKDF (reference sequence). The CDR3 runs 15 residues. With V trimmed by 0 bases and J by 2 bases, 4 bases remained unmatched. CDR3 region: CATSRDRGETYEQYF. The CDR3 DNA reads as TGTGCCACCAGCAGAGATCGGGGGGAGACCTACGAGCAGTACTTC. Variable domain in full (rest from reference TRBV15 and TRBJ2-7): DAMVIQNPRYQVTQFGKPVTLSCSQTLNHNVMYWYQQKSSQAPKLLFHYYDKDFNNEADTPDNFQSRRPNTSFCFLDIRSPGLGDTAMYLCATSRDRGETYEQYFGPGTRLTVT.

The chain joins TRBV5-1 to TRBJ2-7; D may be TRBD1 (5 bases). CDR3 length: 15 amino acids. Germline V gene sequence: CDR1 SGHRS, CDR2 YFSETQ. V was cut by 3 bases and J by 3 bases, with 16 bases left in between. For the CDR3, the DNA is TGCGCCAGCAGCTACTGGGGCGTCCTGGACTACGAGCAGTACTTC. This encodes CASSYWGVLDYEQYF. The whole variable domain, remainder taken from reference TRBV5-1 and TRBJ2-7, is KAGVTQTPRYLIKTRGQQVTLSCSPISGHRSVSWYQQTPGQGLQFLFEYFSETQRNKGNFPGRFSGRQFSNSRSEMNVSTLELGDSALYLCASSYWGVLDYEQYFGPGTRLTVT.

In DNA form, the CDR3 reads TGTGCCTGGAGTGGCTACAGGGGTAGCAATCAGCCCCAGCATTTT. The encoded protein is CAWSGYRGSNQPQHF. This chain connects TRBV30 to TRBJ1-5; TRBD1 agrees at 7 bases. CDR3 size: 15 residues. Germline CDR1 and CDR2: GTSNPN and SVGIG (reference sequence). J was trimmed by 0 bases and V by 1 base; bases with no gene match: 3.

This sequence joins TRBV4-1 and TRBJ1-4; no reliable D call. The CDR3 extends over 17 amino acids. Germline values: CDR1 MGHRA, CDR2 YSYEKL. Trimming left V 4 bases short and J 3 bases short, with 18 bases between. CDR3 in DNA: TGCGCCAGCAGCCTGGTCCTCAGCGGACTTGCTAATGAAAAACTGTTTTTT. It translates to CASSLVLSGLANEKLFF.

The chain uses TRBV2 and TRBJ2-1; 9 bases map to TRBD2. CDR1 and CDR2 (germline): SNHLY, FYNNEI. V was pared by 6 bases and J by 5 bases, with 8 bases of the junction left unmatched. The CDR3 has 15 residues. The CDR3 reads CASRGTSLGDNEQFF. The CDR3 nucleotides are TGTGCCAGCAGAGGGACTAGCCTTGGCGACAATGAGCAGTTCTTC. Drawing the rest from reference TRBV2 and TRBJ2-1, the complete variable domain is EPEVTQTPSHQVTQMGQEVILRCVPISNHLYFYWYRQILGQKVEFLVSFYNNEISEKSEIFDDQFSVERPDGSNFTLKIRSTKLEDSAMYFCASRGTSLGDNEQFFGPGTRLTVL.

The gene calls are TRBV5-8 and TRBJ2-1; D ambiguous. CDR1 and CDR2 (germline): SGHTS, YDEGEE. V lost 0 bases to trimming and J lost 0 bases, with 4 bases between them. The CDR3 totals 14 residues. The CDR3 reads CASSLGGSYNEQFF. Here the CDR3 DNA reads TGTGCCAGCAGCTTGGGAGGCTCCTACAATGAGCAGTTCTTC. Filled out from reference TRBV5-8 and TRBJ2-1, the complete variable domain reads EAGVTQSPTHLIKTRGQQATLRCSPISGHTSVYWYQQALGLGLQFLLWYDEGEERNRGNFPPRFSGRQFPNYSSELNVNALELEDSALYLCASSLGGSYNEQFFGPGTRLTVL.

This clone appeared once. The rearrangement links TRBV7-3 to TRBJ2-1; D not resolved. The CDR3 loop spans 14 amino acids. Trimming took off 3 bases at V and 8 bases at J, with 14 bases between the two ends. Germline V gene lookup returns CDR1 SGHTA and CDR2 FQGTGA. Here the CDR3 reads CASSFRTDSDEQFF. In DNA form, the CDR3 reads TGTGCCAGCAGCTTCCGAACAGATAGTGATGAGCAGTTCTTC.